Below, 6 T cell receptor beta chains from the same sample are listed, as sequenced in a study of glioma-infiltrating T cells. Amplification of TCR alpha and beta CDR3 regions from RNA used iRepertoire nested multiplex PCR. TCRdb independently ran MiXCR on the multiplex PCR reads; one entry per CDR3 protein. The data contain around 150,000 distinct CDR3 sequences, about 39% of them singletons. The sequenced sample consisted of glioma tissue, nonneoplastic brain tissue, or PBMCs (not recorded which). All receptors derive from a human donor with low-grade glioma or glioblastoma, undergoing nonglioma brain surgery, or in good health (not recorded which).

This clonotype was observed at least ten times. The chain combines TRBV7-9 with TRBJ2-7; D not resolved. The CDR3 covers 12 residues. The V gene lost 5 bases and the J gene lost 4 bases, with 9 bases spanning the gap. The germline V gene has CDR1 SEHNR and CDR2 FQNEAQ (reference sequence). CDR3 residues: CASSAEYYEQYF. CDR3 nucleotides: TGTGCCAGCAGCGCGGAATATTACGAGCAGTACTTC. The whole variable domain, filled in from reference TRBV7-9 and TRBJ2-7, reads DTGVSQNPRHKITKRGQNVTFRCDPISEHNRLYWYRQTLGQGPEFLTYFQNEAQLEKSRLLSDRFSAERPKGSFSTLEIQRTEQGDSAMYLCASSAEYYEQYFGPGTRLTVT.

Only a few counts were recorded for this clonotype. CDR3 residues: CASSERAGGNQPQHF. CDR3 sequence (DNA): TGTGCCAGCAGTGAAAGGGCAGGGGGTAATCAGCCCCAGCATTTT. The chain uses TRBV6-4 and TRBJ1-5; TRBD1 aligns across 7 bases. Germline assignment: CDR1 MRHNA and CDR2 SNTAGT. The junction had 6 bases not matched to a gene; V was cut back by 3 bases and J by 4 bases. The CDR3 sequence is 15 residues long.

This clonotype was observed a few times. The chain combines TRBV5-1 with TRBJ1-3; no clear D gene. The CDR3 spans 14 residues. V shed 0 bases and J shed 9 bases, with 13 bases lying between them. From germline, CDR1 is SGHRS and CDR2 YFSETQ. The CDR3: CASSLDFSESTIYF. The CDR3 bases are TGCGCCAGCAGCTTGGATTTCTCGGAGAGCACCATATATTTT.

The chain recombines TRBV6-2 or TRBV6-3 with TRBJ1-1; D is undetermined. Per the germline V gene, CDR1 is MNHEY and CDR2 is SVGEGT. The CDR3 extends over 12 amino acids. V was cut by 8 bases and J by 0 bases, with 7 bases left in between. The CDR3 here is CASGLLNTEAFF. Here the CDR3 DNA reads TGTGCCAGCGGACTTTTGAACACTGAAGCTTTCTTT.

This clonotype was seen more than once but under ten times. The chain combines TRBV12-3 or TRBV12-4 with TRBJ2-2; no definite D call. The CDR3 runs 12 residues. Trimming cost V 3 bases and J 7 bases, with 6 bases left between them. The CDR3 loop reads CASSLMVGELFF. As DNA, the CDR3 is TGTGCCAGCAGTTTGATGGTCGGGGAGCTGTTTTTT.

The chain employs TRBV28 and TRBJ2-4; no clear D gene. The V and J ends lost 7 bases and 1 base respectively, with 8 bases between them. The length of the CDR3 is 13 residues. Germline-derived CDR1 and CDR2 are MDHEN and SYDVKM. The CDR3 sequence is CASKLPAKNIQYF. The DNA of the CDR3 is TGTGCCAGCAAACTCCCTGCCAAAAACATTCAGTACTTC.